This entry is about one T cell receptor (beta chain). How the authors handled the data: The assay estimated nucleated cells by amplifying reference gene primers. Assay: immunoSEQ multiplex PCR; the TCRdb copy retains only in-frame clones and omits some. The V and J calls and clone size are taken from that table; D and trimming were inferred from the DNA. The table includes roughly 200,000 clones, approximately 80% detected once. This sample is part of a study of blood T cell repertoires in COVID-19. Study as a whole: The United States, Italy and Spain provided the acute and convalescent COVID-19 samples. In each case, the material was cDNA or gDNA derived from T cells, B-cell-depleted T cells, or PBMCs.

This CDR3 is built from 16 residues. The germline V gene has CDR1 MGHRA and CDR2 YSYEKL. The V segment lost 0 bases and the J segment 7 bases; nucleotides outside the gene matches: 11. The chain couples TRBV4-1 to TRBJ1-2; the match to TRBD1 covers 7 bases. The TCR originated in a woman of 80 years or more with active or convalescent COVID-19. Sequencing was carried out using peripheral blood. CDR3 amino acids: CASSQDVSHRGGGYTF. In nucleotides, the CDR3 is TGCGCCAGCAGCCAAGATGTATCCCACAGGGGAGGTGGCTACACCTTC.